Listed here are 6 T cell receptor beta chains from one sample, sequenced in a study of blood T cell repertoires in COVID-19. Clones were sequenced by immunoSEQ multiplex PCR, and TCRdb holds only the in-frame ones, with some missing. Here the sample spans about 74,000 clones, roughly four fifths being singletons. The material sequenced was peripheral blood. Receptors originate from a man between 70 and 80 years old with acute or convalescent COVID-19.

The genes are TRBV4-1 and TRBJ2-4; TRBD2 is a possible D gene (6 bases). Germline V gives CDR1 MGHRA, CDR2 YSYEKL. The ends were cut back, 3 bases at V and 0 bases at J, with 18 bases in the middle. There are 18 residues in the CDR3. CDR3 in DNA: TGCGCCAGCAGCCACCGGCAACGGGACTTCTTAGCCAAAAACATTCAGTACTTC. Protein: CASSHRQRDFLAKNIQYF.

The CDR3 DNA sequence: TGCGCCAGCAGCTTGGACCTGAGGAGTTACGAGCAGTACTTC. It specifies CASSLDLRSYEQYF. This rearrangement joins TRBV5-1 to TRBJ2-7; D ambiguous. Trimming stripped 0 bases from V and 4 bases from J, with 11 bases between. This CDR3 is 14 amino acids long. Germline values: CDR1 SGHRS, CDR2 YFSETQ.

The chain employs TRBV2 and TRBJ2-2; 8 bases fit TRBD1. The CDR3 totals 13 residues. The V gene's germline CDR1 is SNHLY and CDR2 FYNNEI. Trimming at V came to 7 bases and at J to 6 bases, leaving 4 bases not matched to a gene. As DNA, the CDR3 is TGTGCCAGCAAGGGGACAGGACCCGGGGAGCTGTTTTTT. Translation: CASKGTGPGELFF.

V is TRBV18 and J is TRBJ2-7, with 7 bases matching TRBD1. Trimming took 6 bases from V and 6 from J; bases not matched to a gene: 8. Germline V lookup: CDR1 KGHSH, CDR2 LQKENI. This CDR3 comprises 13 residues. The CDR3 sequence: CASSGTEAPEQYF. The CDR3 DNA reads TGTGCCAGCTCGGGGACAGAGGCCCCCGAGCAGTACTTC.

The chain recombines TRBV18 with TRBJ2-3; 10 nucleotides agree with TRBD1. Germline V gene data show CDR1 as KGHSH and CDR2 as LQKENI. This CDR3 is 14 amino acids long. Losses at the gene ends were 6 bases for V and 1 base for J; bases not matched to a gene: 1. CDR3 loop: CASSGTGGTDTQYF. For the CDR3, the DNA is TGTGCCAGCTCGGGGACAGGGGGCACAGATACGCAGTATTTT.

This clone was counted a single time. V and J are TRBV24-1 and TRBJ2-7; TRBD1 is a possible D gene (6 bases). Per germline, CDR1 KGHDR and CDR2 SFDVKD. This CDR3 contains 12 residues. Trimming stripped 3 bases from V and 7 bases from J, with 9 bases between. The CDR3, as DNA: TGTGCCACCAGTGATCAAACAGGGGAGCAGTACTTC. As protein: CATSDQTGEQYF.